This T cell receptor beta chain was obtained from a study of early T cells in non-severe SARS-CoV-2 infection. Study-wide results and limits: A preference for anti-spike CD8 responses marked VDJdb matching, which missed private and CD4 specificities.

The library protocol tagged individual cDNA molecules with unique molecular identifiers. MiXCR, run by TCRdb on the 5' RACE reads, gives a single entry per CDR3 protein. This sample has some 50,000 distinct CDR3 sequences, with less than 9.5% found just once. CDR1 and CDR2 (germline): GTSNPN, SVGIG (reference sequence). Trimming took 3 bases from V and 10 from J; bases not matched to a gene: 12. This CDR3 contains 14 residues. This clonotype has at least ten counts. The antigen remains undetermined. This chain joins TRBV30 and TRBJ1-2; the match to TRBD1 covers 9 bases. The sequence derives from an adult who was a healthcare worker with PCR-confirmed SARS-CoV-2 infection or an uninfected control (not recorded which). The starting material was whole blood, obtained at baseline. The CDR3, as DNA: TGTGCCTGGAGGGTCACCGGGACAGGGAGTTCCTACACCTTC. Translated, it gives CAWRVTGTGSSYTF.